The clone carrying this T cell receptor (beta chain) showed up just a few times. The CDR3 extends over 12 amino acids. V lost 0 bases and J lost 4, with 4 bases in between. Germline CDR1 and CDR2: SGHKS and YYEKEE (reference sequence). Stable hyperthyroidism: no ophthalmopathy progression over 18 months of follow-up. The entry originates in a study of T cells in Graves' hyperthyroidism and ophthalmopathy. Template material for amplifying TCR beta CDR3 regions consisted of RNA transcripts. HTBI primers drove first-round RT-PCR of the TCR CDR3. TCRdb itself ran the multiplex PCR reads through MiXCR, one entry per CDR3 protein. There are around 210,000 distinct CDR3 sequences in the sample; about 15% occur only once, and roughly 55% lies in the top ten.

The receptor was isolated from a woman aged 45-65 years with Graves' hyperthyroidism. Sequenced: blood. The chain combines TRBV5-5 with TRBJ1-2, with D unresolved. The CDR3 DNA reads TGTGCCAGCAGCTTGGAGGGCTATGGCTACACCTTC. Protein sequence: CASSLEGYGYTF.